Below are 9 T cell receptor beta chains sequenced from a single sample in a study of blood T cell repertoires in COVID-19. Some clones are missing from TCRdb's copy, which holds only in-frame ones; the method was immunoSEQ multiplex PCR. The data contain around 120,000 clones, about 80% of them singletons. Sequenced input: peripheral blood. Receptors originate from a human donor in a cohort sampled during active COVID-19.

The chain couples TRBV15 to TRBJ2-1; 7 bases agree with TRBD2. This CDR3 has 21 amino acids. Trimming removed 4 bases from V and 1 base from J; junction bases left unmatched: 22. CDR1 and CDR2 (germline): LNHNV, YYDKDF (reference sequence). CDR3 DNA: TGTGCCACCAGCATAAACCTTCTAGCGGAGGCATTGCGACAGTCCTACAATGAGCAGTTCTTC. Its translation: CATSINLLAEALRQSYNEQFF.

The chain carries TRBV19 and TRBJ2-3, with D maybe TRBD1 (6 bases). There are 13 residues in the CDR3. With 5 bases removed from V and 6 bases from J, the gap between germline ends came to 12 bases. Germline CDR1 and CDR2: LNHDA and SQIVND (reference sequence). The DNA for the CDR3 is TGTGCCAGTAGTCCCACCAGGGGTGATACGCAGTATTTT. Protein product: CASSPTRGDTQYF.

This rearrangement joins TRBV5-1 to TRBJ2-1, with D possibly matching TRBD2 (5 bases). This CDR3 comprises 15 residues. Trimming removed 0 bases at V and 7 bases at J, with 14 bases between. Germline V gene lookup returns CDR1 SGHRS and CDR2 YFSETQ. The CDR3: CASSLGTGIENEQFF. CDR3 nucleotides: TGCGCCAGCAGCTTGGGGACCGGGATTGAGAATGAGCAGTTCTTC. Filled out from reference TRBV5-1 and TRBJ2-1, the complete variable domain reads KAGVTQTPRYLIKTRGQQVTLSCSPISGHRSVSWYQQTPGQGLQFLFEYFSETQRNKGNFPGRFSGRQFSNSRSEMNVSTLELGDSALYLCASSLGTGIENEQFFGPGTRLTVL.

V is TRBV7-2 and J is TRBJ2-1, with TRBD2 matching 8 bases. The CDR3 has 15 amino acids. Germline values: CDR1 SGHTA, CDR2 FQGNSA. V dropped 8 bases and J dropped 8; count of bases not matched to a gene: 14. The CDR3 DNA reads TGTGCCAGCCTGAACCCCCGGGGGGGCTGGGATGAGCAGTTCTTC. Translation: CASLNPRGGWDEQFF.

V and J are TRBV7-8 and TRBJ1-4, with 7 positions matching TRBD1. Germline CDR1 reads SGHVS; CDR2 reads FQNEAQ. The CDR3 covers 13 residues. V dropped 7 bases and J dropped 5; count of bases not matched to a gene: 4. The CDR3 sequence is CASKDRRNEKLFF. The DNA for the CDR3 is TGTGCCAGCAAGGACAGGAGAAATGAAAAACTGTTTTTT. The variable domain in full, with the rest retrieved from reference TRBV7-8 and TRBJ1-4, is GAGVSQSPRYKVAKRGQDVALRCDPISGHVSLFWYQQALGQGPEFLTYFQNEAQLDKSGLPSDRFFAERPEGSVSTLKIQRTQQEDSAVYLCASKDRRNEKLFFGSGTQLSVL.

Only one count was recorded for this clone. The J gene is TRBJ1-2, the V gene TRBV9; D is possibly TRBD1 (5 bases). The V gene lost 2 bases and the J gene lost 0 bases, with 11 bases spanning the gap. The CDR3 is 15 residues long. Per the germline V gene, CDR1 is SGDLS and CDR2 is YYNGEE. Here the CDR3 reads CASSVRDSANYGYTF. As DNA, the CDR3 is TGTGCCAGCAGCGTTAGGGACTCAGCTAACTATGGCTACACCTTC. Filled out from reference TRBV9 and TRBJ1-2, the complete variable domain reads DSGVTQTPKHLITATGQRVTLRCSPRSGDLSVYWYQQSLDQGLQFLIQYYNGEERAKGNILERFSAQQFPDLHSELNLSSLELGDSALYFCASSVRDSANYGYTFGSGTRLTVV.

The chain couples TRBV28 to TRBJ1-3; weak D call: TRBD1 (5 bases). V gave up 3 bases and J gave up 0 bases, with 9 bases separating them. The germline gives CDR1 MDHEN, CDR2 SYDVKM. The CDR3 length is 15 residues. The CDR3 nucleotides are TGTGCCAGCAGTTTCCAGGGCCCCTCTGGAAACACCATATATTTT. This codes for CASSFQGPSGNTIYF.

The chain uses TRBV3-1 (or the pseudogene TRBV3-2) and TRBJ2-2, with D uncertain. The CDR3 contains 14 residues. V was cut by 4 bases and J by 5 bases, with 11 bases left in between. Germline-derived CDR1 and CDR2 are LGHDT and YNNKEL (reference sequence). The CDR3 nucleotides are TGTGCCAGCAGCCCTCGTGAGGTAACCGGGGAGCTGTTTTTT. Protein: CASSPREVTGELFF.

This rearrangement joins TRBV27 to TRBJ2-7; TRBD1 matches at 10 bases. The CDR3 spans 15 residues. V shed 7 bases and J 0 bases; nucleotides not matched to a gene: 6. Germline loops: CDR1 MNHEY, CDR2 SMNVEV (reference sequence). For the CDR3, the DNA is TGTGCCAGCAATGCCGGGACAGGGGCCTCCTACGAGCAGTACTTC. It translates to CASNAGTGASYEQYF.